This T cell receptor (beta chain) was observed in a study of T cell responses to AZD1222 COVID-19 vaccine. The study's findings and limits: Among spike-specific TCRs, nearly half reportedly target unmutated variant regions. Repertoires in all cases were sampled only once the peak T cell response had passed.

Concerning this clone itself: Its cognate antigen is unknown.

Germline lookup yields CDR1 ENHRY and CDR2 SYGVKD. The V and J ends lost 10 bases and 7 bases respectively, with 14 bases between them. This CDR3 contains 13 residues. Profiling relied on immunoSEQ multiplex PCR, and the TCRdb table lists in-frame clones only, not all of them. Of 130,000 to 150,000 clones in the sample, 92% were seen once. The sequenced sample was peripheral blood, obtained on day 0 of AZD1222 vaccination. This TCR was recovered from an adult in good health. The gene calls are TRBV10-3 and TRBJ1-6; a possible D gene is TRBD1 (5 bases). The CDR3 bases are TGTGCCACCAGGGTAGCGTGGAATTCACCCCTCCACTTT. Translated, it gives CATRVAWNSPLHF.